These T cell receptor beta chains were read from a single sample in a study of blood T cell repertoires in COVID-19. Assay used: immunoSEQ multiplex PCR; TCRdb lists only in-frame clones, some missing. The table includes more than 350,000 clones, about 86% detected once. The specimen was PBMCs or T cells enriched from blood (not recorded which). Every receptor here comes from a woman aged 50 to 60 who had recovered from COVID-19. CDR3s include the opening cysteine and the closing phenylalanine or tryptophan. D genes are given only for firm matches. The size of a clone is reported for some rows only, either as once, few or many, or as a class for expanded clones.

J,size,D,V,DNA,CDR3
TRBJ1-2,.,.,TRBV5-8,TGTGCCAGCAGCTGGGGGGTCTCTGCGGGTTATGGCTACACCTTC,CASSWGVSAGYGYTF
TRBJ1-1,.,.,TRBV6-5,TGTGCCAGCAGGGAGACAGGCGCCACCCACACTGAAGCTTTCTTT,CASRETGATHTEAFF
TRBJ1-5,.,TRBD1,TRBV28,TGTGCCAGCAGTTTATATGGACAGGTAGGCCAGCCCCAGCATTTT,CASSLYGQVGQPQHF
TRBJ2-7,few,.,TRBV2,TGTGCCAGCAGTGAAGATAACAGGGGGGGATACGAGCAGTACTTC,CASSEDNRGGYEQYF
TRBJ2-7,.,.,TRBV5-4,TGTGCCAGCAGCCTAAGCTCTCGGTCCTACGAGCAGTACTTC,CASSLSSRSYEQYF
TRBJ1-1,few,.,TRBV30,TGTGCCTGGAGTGTACAGGATACACAAGCTTTCTTT,CAWSVQDTQAFF
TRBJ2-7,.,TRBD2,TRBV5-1,TGCGCCAGCAGCGGAATAGCGGGGACCTACGAGCAGTACTTC,CASSGIAGTYEQYF
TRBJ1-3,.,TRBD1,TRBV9,TGTGCCAGCAGCGTCGGACCTTCCGGGACAGGGTCTGGAAACACCATATATTTT,CASSVGPSGTGSGNTIYF
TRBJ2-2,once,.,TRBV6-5,TGTGCCAGCAGGACCCAGGGGACCGGGGAGCTGTTTTTT,CASRTQGTGELFF
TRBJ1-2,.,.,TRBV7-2,TGTGCCAGCAGCTCACAGGAGGCAGGGGATATAGCTAACTATGGCTACACCTTC,CASSSQEAGDIANYGYTF
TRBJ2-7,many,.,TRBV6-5,TGTGCCAGCGCACGGAACCGGGACACCCGGATACGAGGGTACTTC,CASARNRDTRIRGYF
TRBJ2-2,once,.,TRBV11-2,TGTGCCAGCAGTCTGAGGGCAGCTTATGGCGGGGAGCTGTTTTTT,CASSLRAAYGGELFF
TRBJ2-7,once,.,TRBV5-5,TGTGCCAGCAGCTTAGAACACTCCTACGAGCAGTACTTC,CASSLEHSYEQYF
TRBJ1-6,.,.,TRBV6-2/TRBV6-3,TGTGCCAGCAGTTACCGCAGGGATAATTCACCCCTCCACTTT,CASSYRRDNSPLHF
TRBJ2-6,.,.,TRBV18,TGTGCCACCTACAGGGTCTCTGGGGCCAACGTCCTGACTTTC,CATYRVSGANVLTF
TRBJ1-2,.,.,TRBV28,TGTGCCAGCATCCCAGGGACTAATTATGGCTACACCTTC,CASIPGTNYGYTF
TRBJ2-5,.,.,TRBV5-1,TGCGCCAGCAGCTTGGCCGGGGGCCAAGAGACCCAGTACTTC,CASSLAGGQETQYF
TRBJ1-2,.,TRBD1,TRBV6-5,TGTGCCAGCAGCCGCGACAGGGGGCGGAATGGCTACACCTTC,CASSRDRGRNGYTF
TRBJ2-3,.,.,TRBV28,TGTGCCAGCAGTTCCAGCACAGCTACGCAGTATTTT,CASSSSTATQYF
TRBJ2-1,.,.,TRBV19,TGTGCCAGTAGTAACGGTCTGAATGAGCAGTTCTTC,CASSNGLNEQFF
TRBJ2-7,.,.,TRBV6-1,TGTGCCAGCAGTGAAAACAGGCCCACCGCCGAGCAGTACTTC,CASSENRPTAEQYF